Shown below are 10 T cell receptor beta chains from a single sample sequenced in a study of T cell changes during pregnancy in multiple sclerosis. Assay used: immunoSEQ multiplex PCR; TCRdb lists only in-frame clones, some missing. The sample holds tens of thousands of clones, almost 95% seen once. Material: CD8+ T cells from peripheral blood mononuclear cells, obtained in the third trimester of pregnancy. The source of these receptors is a female donor in good health, enrolled as a control in a pregnancy study.

The chain recombines TRBV5-6 with TRBJ2-1; 13 bases line up with TRBD2. This CDR3 has 19 amino acids. After removal of 0 bases from V and 6 bases from J, the junction contained 12 bases not matched to a gene. CDR1 and CDR2 from the germline V gene are SGHDT and YYEEEE. This CDR3 reads CASSLGLAGGPPLSNEQFF. CDR3 bases: TGTGCCAGCAGCTTGGGACTAGCGGGGGGCCCTCCACTTTCCAATGAGCAGTTCTTC.

This sequence joins TRBV19 and TRBJ1-5, with D perhaps matching TRBD1 (6 bases). CDR1 is LNHDA and CDR2 is SQIVND in the germline V gene (reference sequence). V was shortened by 3 bases and J by 7 bases, with 13 bases between the two germline ends. This CDR3 is built from 14 residues. The CDR3 nucleotides read TGTGCCAGTAGTATCCGGGACATAAACCAGCCCCAGCATTTT. Residues: CASSIRDINQPQHF.

The chain recombines TRBV7-2 with TRBJ2-3; D is unresolved. Trimming removed 2 bases at V and 1 base at J, with 7 bases between. Per germline, CDR1 SGHTA and CDR2 FQGNSA. The CDR3 covers 14 residues. The DNA for the CDR3 is TGTGCCAGCAGCTTAAAACACCGCACAGATACGCAGTATTTT. Translating gives CASSLKHRTDTQYF.

This clone was detected a few times. This chain joins TRBV19 and TRBJ1-2; 7 bases map to TRBD1. Losses at the gene ends were 6 bases for V and 3 bases for J; bases not matched to a gene: 25. CDR1 LNHDA and CDR2 SQIVND come from the germline V gene (reference sequence). The CDR3 length is 20 residues. CDR3 coding DNA: TGTGCCAGTAGGTCCATCCTCGTGACCGGGACAGCCCTGCCTTACTATGGCTACACCTTC. Translation gives CASRSILVTGTALPYYGYTF. The full variable domain, in which reference TRBV19 and TRBJ1-2 provide the parts outside the CDR3, is DGGITQSPKYLFRKEGQNVTLSCEQNLNHDAMYWYRQDPGQGLRLIYYSQIVNDFQKGDIAEGYSVSREKKESFPLTVTSAQKNPTAFYLCASRSILVTGTALPYYGYTFGSGTRLTVV.

The gene calls are TRBV4-1 and TRBJ2-7; 8 bases map to TRBD2. This CDR3 comprises 16 residues. CDR1 is MGHRA, CDR2 YSYEKL, per germline. J lost 2 bases, V lost 5 bases, and 11 bases had no gene match. As DNA, the CDR3 is TGCGCCAGCAGCGTCGCCGGTGCGGGGGGTACCTACGAGCAGTACTTC. This sequence encodes CASSVAGAGGTYEQYF.

This clone appeared a single time. The chain joins TRBV4-3 to TRBJ2-7; D is ambiguous. Per the germline V gene, CDR1 is LGHNA and CDR2 is YSLEER. V lost 0 bases and J lost 7, with 10 bases in between. CDR3 size: 13 residues. CDR3 loop: CASSQDEWQEQYF. CDR3 nucleotides: TGCGCCAGCAGCCAAGATGAATGGCAAGAGCAGTACTTC.

The chain links TRBV27 to TRBJ2-7, with D perhaps TRBD1 (5 bases). Trimming pared 5 bases from V and 5 bases from J, leaving 13 bases between. The CDR3 has 13 residues. Per the germline V gene, CDR1 is MNHEY and CDR2 is SMNVEV (reference sequence). The DNA for the CDR3 is TGTGCCAGCAGTCCTCAAGGGGAAGACGAGCAGTACTTC. Residues: CASSPQGEDEQYF.

V is TRBV13 and J is TRBJ2-1; D may be TRBD2 (5 bases). The length of the CDR3 is 15 residues. CDR1 is PRHDT, CDR2 FYEKMQ, per germline (reference sequence). The V end was cut by 0 bases, the J end by 3 bases, with 9 bases between. The CDR3 nucleotides read TGTGCCAGCAGCTTAGGCTCGGGAATCTACAATGAGCAGTTCTTC. Its translation: CASSLGSGIYNEQFF.

The V and J genes are TRBV27 and TRBJ2-1; D is possibly TRBD1 (5 bases). The CDR3 is made up of 15 amino acids. Trimming left V 0 bases short and J 4 bases short, with 10 bases between. Germline-derived CDR1 and CDR2 are MNHEY and SMNVEV (reference sequence). The CDR3 loop is CASSLSREGYNEQFF. The CDR3 bases are TGTGCCAGCAGTTTATCCAGGGAAGGGTACAATGAGCAGTTCTTC.

This chain links TRBV30 with TRBJ1-1; D is undetermined. CDR1 and CDR2 from the germline V gene are GTSNPN and SVGIG (reference sequence). The V and J ends lost 2 bases and 4 bases respectively, with 8 bases between them. This CDR3 comprises 12 residues. The CDR3 is CAWSPAGTEAFF. CDR3 DNA: TGTGCCTGGAGTCCCGCAGGCACTGAAGCTTTCTTT.